One and the same sample provided the 23 T cell receptor beta chains below, sequenced in a study of cytotoxic CD8 clonotypes in ibrutinib-treated CLL. Measured with immunoSEQ multiplex PCR; TCRdb has only the in-frame clones, and not every one. There are tens of thousands of clones in the sample; 45% to 70% occur only once, and roughly 22% lies in the top ten. This sample comprised PBMCs, obtained after 24 months of ibrutinib treatment. The origin of the receptors is a human donor with chronic lymphocytic leukemia.

This chain joins TRBV19 and TRBJ2-7, with 11 bases identical to TRBD2. V trimming: 6 bases; J trimming: 4 bases; junction bases outside the gene matches: 5. This CDR3 region has 14 residues. Germline CDR1 is LNHDA and CDR2 is SQIVND (reference sequence). CDR3 amino acids: CASRLAGGLYEQYF. For the CDR3, the DNA is TGTGCCAGTAGGCTAGCGGGAGGTCTGTACGAGCAGTACTTC.

This clone was counted once. The genes are TRBV10-3 and TRBJ2-5, with 9 bases matching TRBD2. This CDR3 has 14 residues. CDR1 and CDR2 (germline): ENHRY, SYGVKD. With 4 bases clipped from V and 5 bases from J, the junction kept 5 bases outside the gene matches. The CDR3 reads CAISGFSGSETQYF. CDR3 coding DNA: TGTGCCATCAGTGGCTTTAGCGGGAGCGAGACCCAGTACTTC.

This chain connects TRBV28 to TRBJ1-4; TRBD1 aligns across 7 bases. The CDR3 runs 15 residues. J gave up 5 bases and V 4 bases, and 7 bases lay outside the gene matches. Germline-derived CDR1 and CDR2 are MDHEN and SYDVKM. This chain's CDR3 is CASSSGGIQNEKLFF. In DNA form, the CDR3 reads TGTGCCAGCAGTTCAGGGGGAATTCAGAATGAAAAACTGTTTTTT. The whole variable domain, filled in from reference TRBV28 and TRBJ1-4, reads DVKVTQSSRYLVKRTGEKVFLECVQDMDHENMFWYRQDPGLGLRLIYFSYDVKMKEKGDIPEGYSVSREKKERFSLILESASTNQTSMYLCASSSGGIQNEKLFFGSGTQLSVL.

The V and J genes are TRBV6-5 and TRBJ1-5; D possibly corresponds to TRBD1 (6 bases). Germline CDR1 and CDR2: MNHEY and SVGAGI. Deletions cut 3 bases from V and 5 bases from J, with 11 bases between. The length of the CDR3 is 14 residues. CDR3 sequence (DNA): TGTGCCAGCAGTTATGGGGGGGCGGATCAGCCCCAGCATTTT. Encoded protein: CASSYGGADQPQHF.

This clone occurred a few times. This chain connects TRBV5-1 to TRBJ2-5; the match to TRBD1 covers 9 bases. The germline gives CDR1 SGHRS, CDR2 YFSETQ. The ends lost 0 bases at V and 1 base at J; junction bases unmatched: 4. The CDR3 consists of 16 residues. Here the CDR3 reads CASSLVGQGFQETQYF. CDR3 in DNA: TGCGCCAGCAGCTTGGTGGGACAGGGATTCCAAGAGACCCAGTACTTC.

This clone was seen more than once but under ten times. The chain has TRBV13 and TRBJ2-1, with D perhaps matching TRBD1 (6 bases). From germline, CDR1 is PRHDT and CDR2 FYEKMQ (reference sequence). This CDR3 has 15 amino acids. The V end was cut by 6 bases, the J end by 2 bases, with 14 bases between. CDR3: CASSGGQLTYNEQFF. The DNA for the CDR3 is TGTGCCAGCAGTGGAGGACAGCTCACCTACAATGAGCAGTTCTTC.

CDR3 in amino acids: CASRPETGSNEKLFF. The CDR3 nucleotides read TGCGCCAGCAGACCCGAAACAGGGTCTAATGAAAAACTGTTTTTT. The V gene is TRBV5-1, the J gene TRBJ1-4; possibly TRBD1 for D (6 bases). The CDR3 runs to 15 residues. CDR1 is SGHRS, CDR2 YFSETQ, per germline. The V and J ends lost 5 bases and 3 bases respectively, with 14 bases between them.

The V call is TRBV30, the J call TRBJ2-7, with 7 bases identical to TRBD2. Germline assignment: CDR1 GTSNPN and CDR2 SVGIG (reference sequence). CDR3 length equals 12 residues. Trimming took 4 bases from V and 3 from J; bases not matched to a gene: 3. Here the CDR3 reads CAWTGGGYEQYF. CDR3 nucleotide sequence: TGTGCCTGGACTGGGGGGGGCTACGAGCAGTACTTC.

The chain links TRBV18 to TRBJ2-7; TRBD2 is a possible D gene (5 bases). CDR3 length equals 14 residues. Germline values: CDR1 KGHSH, CDR2 LQKENI. The V end was cut by 2 bases, the J end by 6 bases, with 14 bases between. This chain's CDR3 is CASSPRTLAGEQYF. As DNA, the CDR3 is TGTGCCAGCTCACCAAGGACTCTCGCCGGCGAGCAGTACTTC.

The chain recombines TRBV7-6 with TRBJ2-7; tentative D call: TRBD1 (7 bases). Germline V gives CDR1 SGHVS, CDR2 FNYEAQ. Trimming stripped 5 bases from V and 4 bases from J, with 18 bases between. The CDR3 is 15 amino acids. CDR3 in amino acids: CASSPGPRGVYEQYF. CDR3 bases: TGTGCCAGCAGCCCCGGCCCCAGGGGGGTTTACGAGCAGTACTTC. Full variable domain (remainder filled in from reference TRBV7-6 and TRBJ2-7): GAGVSQSPRYKVTKRGQDVALRCDPISGHVSLYWYRQALGQGPEFLTYFNYEAQQDKSGLPNDRFSAERPEGSISTLTIQRTEQRDSAMYRCASSPGPRGVYEQYFGPGTRLTVT.

This clone was detected only a few times. The V gene is TRBV7-6, the J gene TRBJ1-1, with 7 bases lining up with TRBD1. In germline, CDR1 is SGHVS, CDR2 FNYEAQ. V lost 6 bases, J lost 7 bases, and 8 bases stayed unmatched. The CDR3 runs 13 residues. In nucleotides, the CDR3 is TGTGCCAGCAGTTCAGGGGGTTATAGTGAAGCTTTCTTT. It translates to CASSSGGYSEAFF.

The CDR3 DNA is TGCAGCGCCCTCGGCTACGAGCAGTACTTC. It encodes CSALGYEQYF. The genes are TRBV29-1 and TRBJ2-7; D remains ambiguous. There are 10 residues in the CDR3. Looked up from germline, CDR1 is SQVTM and CDR2 is ANQGSEA. Trimming cost V 7 bases and J 3 bases, with 7 bases left between them.

The V call is TRBV29-1, the J call TRBJ2-3; D might be TRBD1 or TRBD2, each matching 6 bases. V shed 3 bases and J shed 5 bases, with 12 bases lying between them. The germline V gene encodes CDR1 SQVTM and CDR2 ANQGSEA. This CDR3 has 13 amino acids. The CDR3 spells CSVDTRGVDTQYF. DNA of the CDR3: TGCAGCGTTGACACTAGGGGGGTAGATACGCAGTATTTT.

The chain joins TRBV19 to TRBJ2-5, with D tentatively TRBD1 or TRBD2 (6 bases each). This CDR3 spans 16 amino acids. The germline V gene encodes CDR1 LNHDA and CDR2 SQIVND (reference sequence). With 7 bases removed from V and 1 base from J, the gap between germline ends came to 19 bases. The CDR3 nucleotides read TGTGCCAGTACCAGCTCGGGGGCAGCCTCCCAAGAGACCCAGTACTTC. Protein sequence: CASTSSGAASQETQYF.

The genes are TRBV5-4 and TRBJ2-5; D not certain. The CDR3 sequence is 14 residues long. The germline V gene encodes CDR1 SGHNT and CDR2 YYREEE (reference sequence). V dropped 2 bases and J dropped 5 bases, with 13 bases sitting between them. The CDR3 coding sequence is TGTGCCAGCAGCTTCCCCGGGCACCTGGAGACCCAGTACTTC. This translates into CASSFPGHLETQYF. Looking up the rest from reference TRBV5-4 and TRBJ2-5 gives the full variable domain: ETGVTQSPTHLIKTRGQQVTLRCSSQSGHNTVSWYQQALGQGPQFIFQYYREEENGRGNFPPRFSGLQFPNYSSELNVNALELDDSALYLCASSFPGHLETQYFGPGTRLLVL.

This clone has a handful of counts. CDR3 coding DNA: TGTGCCAGTAGTACCATAGCGGGGGGGCCCACAGATACGCAGTATTTT. Its translation is CASSTIAGGPTDTQYF. The chain is built from TRBV19 and TRBJ2-3, with TRBD2 matching 11 bases. J gave up 2 bases and V 4 bases, and 5 bases lay outside the gene matches. The V gene's germline CDR1 is LNHDA and CDR2 SQIVND (reference sequence). The CDR3 loop spans 16 amino acids.

This chain uses TRBV6-1 with TRBJ1-5; D gene unclear. The CDR3 is 13 amino acids. Germline V gene lookup returns CDR1 MNHNS and CDR2 SASEGT. Trimming pared 2 bases from V and 4 bases from J, leaving 6 bases between. The CDR3 nucleotides read TGTGCCAGCAGTGAACAGTTGAATCAGCCCCAGCATTTT. This encodes CASSEQLNQPQHF.

V usage is TRBV23-1 and J usage is TRBJ1-4; D gene unclear. Being an ORF, TRBV23-1 has a function that is uncertain. The CDR3 contains 15 residues. Deletions cut 0 bases from V and 8 bases from J, with 13 bases between. CDR3: CASSQSRRAGEKLFF. The CDR3 region has the DNA TGCGCCAGCAGTCAATCACGAAGGGCTGGGGAAAAACTGTTTTTT.

This chain links TRBV10-3 with TRBJ1-6; D not certain. V lost 4 bases to trimming and J lost 5 bases, with 6 bases between them. From germline, CDR1 is ENHRY and CDR2 SYGVKD. The CDR3 contains 13 residues. The CDR3 sequence is CAISGQNNSPLHF. Written as DNA, the CDR3 is TGTGCCATCAGTGGGCAGAATAATTCACCCCTCCACTTT.

This chain links TRBV5-4 with TRBJ1-1; D is ambiguous. Germline values: CDR1 SGHNT, CDR2 YYREEE (reference sequence). CDR3 length: 15 amino acids. V was pared by 4 bases and J by 1 base, with 14 bases between. CDR3 in DNA: TGTGCCAGCAGCCTAGGACCTCCCAAGAACACTGAAGCTTTCTTT. Translated, it gives CASSLGPPKNTEAFF.

This clone was counted between two and nine times. The chain uses TRBV15 and TRBJ2-5, with 7 bases aligning to TRBD2. After removal of 3 bases from V and 5 bases from J, the junction contained 6 bases not matched to a gene. The CDR3 has 14 residues. The germline V gene has CDR1 LNHNV and CDR2 YYDKDF (reference sequence). The CDR3 DNA reads as TGTGCCACCAGCAGCAACTCCGGGGGGGAGACCCAGTACTTC. Protein sequence: CATSSNSGGETQYF. Full variable domain (rest looked up from reference TRBV15 and TRBJ2-5): DAMVIQNPRYQVTQFGKPVTLSCSQTLNHNVMYWYQQKSSQAPKLLFHYYDKDFNNEADTPDNFQSRRPNTSFCFLDIRSPGLGDTAMYLCATSSNSGGETQYFGPGTRLLVL.

In DNA, the CDR3 is TGCGCCAGCAGCCTGGGACTTGGGGACTATCAGCCCCAGCATTTT. Protein product: CASSLGLGDYQPQHF. The J gene is TRBJ1-5, the V gene TRBV5-1; D may be TRBD1 (5 bases). The V end was cut by 4 bases, the J end by 5 bases, with 16 bases between. Germline loops: CDR1 SGHRS, CDR2 YFSETQ. The CDR3 is made up of 15 amino acids.

This clone has more than one count but fewer than ten. The chain couples TRBV27 to TRBJ1-1; D call uncertain. This CDR3 has 15 residues. In germline, CDR1 is MNHEY, CDR2 SMNVEV (reference sequence). Trimming pared 1 base from V and 4 bases from J, leaving 13 bases between. DNA of the CDR3: TGTGCCAGCAGTTTATTCGCGGAGCGAAGCACTGAAGCTTTCTTT. This sequence encodes CASSLFAERSTEAFF.